This T cell receptor beta chain comes out of a study of shared clonotypes between healthy human individuals (dated by TCRdb to 2019 to 2021). About the full investigation: Three men and two women, aged 18 to 49 years, made up the cohort. For each donor, CD4 naive and CD4 memory were each run on three plates, CD8 naive on two plates, and CD8 memory on one plate. To estimate repertoire size and how much clonotype sharing occurs between individuals, the study deeply sequenced the blood TCR repertoires of several healthy adults. To increase sequencing depth and limit assay-specific biases, different laboratories used diverse techniques to prepare libraries and sequence TCR repertoires. Between about 0.9 and 10 billion PBMCs per donor were obtained by leukapheresis. The paper as a whole reports these results and caveats: Even with the large sequencing depth, rarefaction of the sorted-subset datasets indicated that sequencing was incomplete. Clonotypes shared by all four sorted-subset donors showed higher generation probabilities than non-shared clonotypes. Estimated clonotype richness was generally larger for naive than for memory subsets. Because the study included only a small number of donors, the genetic and exposure-history diversity represented was limited. Sampling was restricted to blood, and TCR repertoires in tissue are likely to differ from TCR repertoires in blood. Based on pairwise subsampling, the degree of clonotype sharing among donors was expected to be affected by sequencing depth. When several donors were compared, the shared fraction of clonotypes was around 4.6% for naive CD4, less than 4% for naive CD8, 2.3% for memory CD4, and under 0.5% for memory CD8.

From a lookup of the germline V gene, CDR1 and CDR2 are MNHEY and SVGAGI. V and J lose 2 bases and 5 bases, and a span of 9 bases separates them. Spanning cysteine to phenylalanine, the CDR3 consists of 13 amino acids. Only the CDR3 region is kept as DNA, spanning 39 bases read in frame from base 1. Healthy HIV-negative adults with no recently reported acute infections or vaccinations were included as donors. Only Caucasian adults living in Nashville, Tennessee, USA were represented among the donors. Magnetic negative selection was used to enrich CD4+ T cells, after which naive cells were positively selected on CD45RA and the negative fraction became the memory subset. Blood was obtained by leukapheresis, after which PBMCs were separated by Ficoll-Histopaque density gradient centrifugation and cryopreserved in liquid nitrogen vapor phase. Analytical flow cytometry was used to check the purity and quantity of each magnetically sorted T cell population. Genomic DNA was isolated from each sorted fraction and quantified by UV absorbance on a Nanodrop 2000c.

Using the deep immunoSEQ assay, TCR CDR3 regions were amplified from genomic DNA by multiplex PCR. For each cell subset, the extracted genomic DNA was distributed evenly across all wells of several immunoSEQ 96-well plates, and each plate served as one replicate. For sorted subsets, roughly 0.2 ug genomic DNA, equal to tens of thousands of T cell genomes, was loaded into each replicate PCR. Purified libraries were quantified with a Qubit 3.0 fluorometer, sized on a Bioanalyzer 2100, and re-quantified with the KAPA Library Quantification kit. Every immunoSEQ 96-well plate was sequenced on a separate single-read 150-cycle Illumina NextSeq 550 flow cell. The study's own analysis went as follows. The immunoSEQ output contained only junctional sequences without quality scores, so filtering could not match that applied to full-length reads. Sequences were annotated with PyIR, a Python wrapper for IgBLAST v1.9, and V/J genes and CDR3 were assigned using IMGT germline references. Reads were removed for weak V/J assignments (E-value above 1e-6), missing CDR3, stop codons, out-of-frame junctions, or ambiguous translated residues. V3J clonotypes were defined as sequences sharing an identical inferred V gene, J gene, and CDR3 amino acid sequence. Percentage overlap between repertoires was calculated by dividing the number of shared unique clonotypes by the size of the smaller repertoire. Three approaches were used to assess repertoire richness: RTK rarefaction, the Chao1 estimator, and Recon v2.1 estimates of unobserved clonotypes. Generation probabilities for all TCRbeta clonotypes obtained by the gDNA method from several donors were computed using OLGA. TCRdb obtained this table from immuneACCESS and retained in-frame rearrangements with V and J assigned. These tables miss some clones; where compared with another copy, unresolved V genes account for less than half of the shortfall, and the remainder is unexplained. That table is the source of V, J and clone size, and D and trimming were worked out from the DNA. This sample holds approximately 1,500,000 clones; around 95% were observed only once. Of the sample, over 1% falls within the top ten clones.

About this clone: The antigen it binds to is not known. No much larger clonotype is one base removed from it; base qualities were not supplied. Other DNA sequences of this sample code for an identical CDR3.

The sequence came from a young man in good health. Source material: naive CD4+ T cells sorted from blood. In light of the paper, this sample's cell subset or site label describes: CD45RA+ positively selected. The chain uses TRBV6-5 and TRBJ1-1; the D gene cannot be named for sure. The CDR3 has the sequence CASSYRPGTEAFF. The nucleotide sequence is TGTGCCAGCAGTTACCGACCGGGGACTGAAGCTTTCTTT.